One T cell receptor beta chain is described in this entry. The data are from a study of blood T cells in healthy people across ages. It was with a sample-barcoded 5' primer and a J-beta primer mix that a second PCR of roughly 7 to 12 cycles was run. One entry per CDR3 protein results from TCRdb running MiXCR on the 5' RACE reads. There are 790,000 or so distinct CDR3 sequences in the sample; around three fifths occur only once, and roughly 25% lies in the top ten. V dropped 1 base and J dropped 1 base, with 24 bases sitting between them. The CDR3 contains 20 residues. Looked up from germline, CDR1 is SEHNR and CDR2 is FQNEAQ (reference sequence).

The sequence came from a man in his forties in good health. The gene calls are TRBV7-9 and TRBJ2-3; D may be TRBD2 (6 bases). The sample taken for sequencing was blood. In DNA, the CDR3 is TGTGCCAGCAGCTTAGGTCGGCCGGGACTGGAGTCCGACGGCACAGATACGCAGTATTTT. This gives the protein CASSLGRPGLESDGTDTQYF.